This TCR beta chain was sequenced during a study of T cell repertoires in ileal Crohn's disease. Study as a whole: About 37% were active smokers at surgery; median disease duration was around 8 years. From the surgical specimen's inflamed ileum, biopsies were taken as M0.

The V gene's germline CDR1 is SEHNR and CDR2 FQNEAQ (reference sequence). V shed 5 bases and J shed 7 bases, with 12 bases lying between them. There are 14 residues in the CDR3. To note about this clone: What it recognizes is unknown.

Study conclusions and caveats: Clonal expansions were more frequent in active smokers than non-smokers at surgery.

TCRdb keeps only in-frame clones here, not all; method: immunoSEQ multiplex PCR. The data show about 17,000 clones, approximately 80% seen once. Time point described: inflamed ileum from the surgical specimen. Patients were adults with ileal or ileocolonic Crohn's disease needing resection. This sequence originates from an adult with Crohn's disease. The rearrangement links TRBV7-9 to TRBJ1-6; D is ambiguous. The sample comprised ileal tissue. CDR3 in amino acids: CASSRGAANSPLHF. In DNA, the CDR3 is TGTGCCAGCAGCCGCGGAGCGGCCAATTCACCCCTCCACTTT. Supplemented by reference TRBV7-9 and TRBJ1-6, the full variable domain reads DTGVSQNPRHKITKRGQNVTFRCDPISEHNRLYWYRQTLGQGPEFLTYFQNEAQLEKSRLLSDRFSAERPKGSFSTLEIQRTEQGDSAMYLCASSRGAANSPLHFGNGTRLTVT.